Shown below are 18 T cell receptor beta chains from a single sample sequenced in a study of blood T cell repertoires in COVID-19. The data were produced by immunoSEQ multiplex PCR, yet TCRdb's version contains in-frame clones alone and is incomplete. The table records approximately 170,000 clones, about 88% of them present only once. Sample: peripheral blood. The source is a man aged 50 or older who had recovered from COVID-19.

This chain joins TRBV29-1 and TRBJ2-1; 7 bases are shared with TRBD1. The CDR3 extends over 12 amino acids. From germline, CDR1 is SQVTM and CDR2 ANQGSEA. Trimming at V came to 7 bases and at J to 9 bases, leaving 9 bases not matched to a gene. The CDR3 coding sequence is TGCAGCGCCTCTACCGGGGACAGTGAGCAGTTCTTC. This encodes CSASTGDSEQFF.

This clone was observed once. The chain links TRBV5-1 to TRBJ2-5; TRBD2 matches at 10 bases. Unmatched junction bases numbered 8, after V lost 4 bases and J lost 2 bases. The CDR3 sequence is 16 residues long. CDR1 is SGHRS, CDR2 YFSETQ, per germline. The CDR3 sequence is CASSGAGTSDQETQYF. CDR3 in DNA: TGCGCCAGCAGCGGGGCTGGGACTAGCGATCAAGAGACCCAGTACTTC.

The gene calls are TRBV30 and TRBJ2-7, with 9 bases lining up with TRBD1. The CDR3 runs to 12 residues. Looked up from germline, CDR1 is GTSNPN and CDR2 is SVGIG (reference sequence). The V segment lost 2 bases and the J segment 6 bases; nucleotides outside the gene matches: 2. The CDR3 DNA is TGTGCCTGGAGTACAGGGGGCCCCGAGCAGTACTTC. This codes for CAWSTGGPEQYF.

The chain carries TRBV9 and TRBJ2-1; 8 positions agree with TRBD1. V was pared by 2 bases and J by 2 bases, with 3 bases of the junction left unmatched. From germline, CDR1 is SGDLS and CDR2 YYNGEE. This CDR3 comprises 15 residues. CDR3 amino acids: CASSVRGQTYNEQFF. The DNA for the CDR3 is TGTGCCAGCAGCGTCAGGGGGCAGACCTACAATGAGCAGTTCTTC.

The rearrangement uses TRBV5-6 and TRBJ1-2; 10 nucleotides match TRBD1. With V trimmed by 4 bases and J by 6 bases, 9 bases remained unmatched. The CDR3 totals 15 residues. CDR1 and CDR2 (germline): SGHDT, YYEEEE. The CDR3 here is CASSRRDRGKNGYTF. The CDR3 bases are TGTGCCAGCAGCAGGAGGGACAGGGGTAAAAATGGCTACACCTTC.

This chain joins TRBV6-2 or TRBV6-3 and TRBJ1-2; 9 bases line up with TRBD1. The CDR3 has 16 residues. Germline assignment: CDR1 MNHEY and CDR2 SVGEGT. V lost 3 bases and J lost 2; bases outside the gene matches: 7. For the CDR3, the DNA is TGTGCCAGCAGTTATTACGGACAGGGGAGAAACTATGGCTACACCTTC. Residues: CASSYYGQGRNYGYTF.

This rearrangement joins TRBV3-1 (or the pseudogene TRBV3-2) to TRBJ1-5; 9 nucleotides agree with TRBD1. The junction had 5 bases not matched to a gene; V was cut back by 1 base and J by 4 bases. Germline values: CDR1 LGHDT, CDR2 YNNKEL (reference sequence). The CDR3 has 16 residues. For the CDR3, the DNA is TGTGCCAGCAGCCAAGGGGGACAGGGTGATAATCAGCCCCAGCATTTT. It codes for CASSQGGQGDNQPQHF.

J is TRBJ2-7 and V is TRBV5-4, with 9 positions matching TRBD2. Germline values: CDR1 SGHNT, CDR2 YYREEE (reference sequence). This CDR3 has 16 residues. J was trimmed by 3 bases and V by 3 bases; bases with no gene match: 10. CDR3 loop: CASSSLLAGTIYEQYF. The CDR3 DNA sequence: TGTGCCAGCAGCTCCCTTCTAGCGGGGACTATCTACGAGCAGTACTTC.

The chain carries TRBV15 and TRBJ1-1, with D possibly being TRBD1 (6 bases). CDR3 length: 15 residues. From germline, CDR1 is LNHNV and CDR2 YYDKDF (reference sequence). V dropped 0 bases and J dropped 3 bases, with 11 bases sitting between them. Here the CDR3 DNA reads TGTGCCACCAGCAGAGAGAGAAACAGGGACACTGAAGCTTTCTTT. Its protein is CATSRERNRDTEAFF.

This chain links TRBV10-3 with TRBJ2-7; 9 nucleotides agree with TRBD2. CDR1 and CDR2 from the germline V gene are ENHRY and SYGVKD. This CDR3 is built from 15 residues. The J segment lost 5 bases and the V segment lost 4 bases, leaving 9 bases of the junction unmatched. CDR3 sequence (DNA): TGTGCCATCAGTGTGGTTGTACTAGCGGGCCACGAGCAGTACTTC. Encoded protein: CAISVVVLAGHEQYF.

The chain carries TRBV5-4 and TRBJ2-7, with 7 bases fitting TRBD1. The CDR3 sequence is 15 residues long. Germline CDR1 is SGHNT and CDR2 is YYREEE (reference sequence). V lost 1 base, J lost 0 bases, and 4 bases stayed unmatched. The CDR3 nucleotides read TGTGCCAGCAGCTTGTATACAGGGGACTCCTACGAGCAGTACTTC. It specifies CASSLYTGDSYEQYF.

This chain connects TRBV27 to TRBJ1-2; TRBD1 matches at 9 bases. V lost 3 bases and J lost 8; bases outside the gene matches: 13. CDR3 length: 16 residues. The germline CDR1 and CDR2 sequences are MNHEY and SMNVEV (reference sequence). The CDR3 DNA follows: TGTGCCAGCAGTTTCTCCGGGACAGGGTTATACTTGGGCTACACCTTC. It translates to CASSFSGTGLYLGYTF.

This clone was observed a handful of times. V usage is TRBV2 and J usage is TRBJ1-1; a weak D match, TRBD1 (5 bases). Deletions cut 6 bases from V and 2 bases from J, with 13 bases between. This CDR3 has 14 amino acids. Per the germline V gene, CDR1 is SNHLY and CDR2 is FYNNEI. CDR3 in amino acids: CASRGTNVNTEAFF. For the CDR3, the DNA is TGTGCCAGCAGGGGGACTAACGTCAACACTGAAGCTTTCTTT.

The chain carries TRBV4-3 and TRBJ2-3; 10 bases line up with TRBD2. The CDR3 runs to 17 residues. V gave up 0 bases and J gave up 2 bases; unmatched junction bases: 5. Germline V gene sequence: CDR1 LGHNA, CDR2 YSLEER. CDR3 loop: CASSQDLSGGYTDTQYF. The CDR3 nucleotides are TGCGCCAGCAGCCAAGATCTTAGCGGGGGGTACACAGATACGCAGTATTTT.

The chain recombines TRBV5-1 with TRBJ2-7; maybe TRBD1 (8 bases). Between the trimmed V and J ends, which lost 2 bases and 0 bases, there was a span of 12 bases. This CDR3 spans 15 amino acids. Germline V gene lookup returns CDR1 SGHRS and CDR2 YFSETQ. The CDR3 is CASSLTGGDSYEQYF. The CDR3 DNA follows: TGCGCCAGCAGCTTAACAGGGGGGGACTCCTACGAGCAGTACTTC.

The rearrangement uses TRBV9 and TRBJ1-3, with D unclear. Germline lookup yields CDR1 SGDLS and CDR2 YYNGEE. V was clipped by 4 bases and J by 2 bases, with 10 bases between them. The CDR3 length is 14 residues. DNA of the CDR3: TGTGCCAGCAGCCCGGTCACCGCTGGAAACACCATATATTTT. Protein product: CASSPVTAGNTIYF.

J is TRBJ2-3 and V is TRBV7-7, with D perhaps TRBD1 (6 bases). This CDR3 has 15 amino acids. From germline, CDR1 is SSHAT and CDR2 FNYEAQ (reference sequence). V was shortened by 5 bases and J by 6 bases, with 18 bases between the two germline ends. CDR3 in amino acids: CASSQGLGAWDTQYF. CDR3 bases: TGTGCCAGCAGCCAAGGACTGGGGGCCTGGGATACGCAGTATTTT.

The J gene is TRBJ2-7, the V gene TRBV29-1, with a tentative D call TRBD2 (6 bases). There are 14 residues in the CDR3. The V gene's germline CDR1 is SQVTM and CDR2 ANQGSEA. Trimming left V 1 base short and J 3 bases short, with 13 bases between. CDR3: CSVEGPGTLYEQYF. As DNA, the CDR3 is TGCAGCGTTGAAGGCCCCGGGACTCTCTACGAGCAGTACTTC.